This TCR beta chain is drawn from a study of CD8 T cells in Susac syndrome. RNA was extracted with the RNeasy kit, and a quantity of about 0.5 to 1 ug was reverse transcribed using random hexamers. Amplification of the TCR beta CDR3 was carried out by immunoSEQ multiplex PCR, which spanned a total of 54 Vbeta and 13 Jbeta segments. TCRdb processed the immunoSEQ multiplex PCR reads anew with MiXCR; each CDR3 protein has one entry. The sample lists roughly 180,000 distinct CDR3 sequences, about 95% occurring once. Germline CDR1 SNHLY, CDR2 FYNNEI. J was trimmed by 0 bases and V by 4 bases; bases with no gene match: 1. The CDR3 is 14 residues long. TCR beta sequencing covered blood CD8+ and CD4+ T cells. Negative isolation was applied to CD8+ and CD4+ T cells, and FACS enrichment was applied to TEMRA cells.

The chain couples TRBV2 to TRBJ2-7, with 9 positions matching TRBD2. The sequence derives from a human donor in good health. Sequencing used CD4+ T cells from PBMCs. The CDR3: CASSGLAASYEQYF. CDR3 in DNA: TGTGCCAGCAGTGGACTAGCGGCCTCCTACGAGCAGTACTTC. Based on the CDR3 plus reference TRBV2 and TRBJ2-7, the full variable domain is EPEVTQTPSHQVTQMGQEVILRCVPISNHLYFYWYRQILGQKVEFLVSFYNNEISEKSEIFDDQFSVERPDGSNFTLKIRSTKLEDSAMYFCASSGLAASYEQYFGPGTRLTVT.